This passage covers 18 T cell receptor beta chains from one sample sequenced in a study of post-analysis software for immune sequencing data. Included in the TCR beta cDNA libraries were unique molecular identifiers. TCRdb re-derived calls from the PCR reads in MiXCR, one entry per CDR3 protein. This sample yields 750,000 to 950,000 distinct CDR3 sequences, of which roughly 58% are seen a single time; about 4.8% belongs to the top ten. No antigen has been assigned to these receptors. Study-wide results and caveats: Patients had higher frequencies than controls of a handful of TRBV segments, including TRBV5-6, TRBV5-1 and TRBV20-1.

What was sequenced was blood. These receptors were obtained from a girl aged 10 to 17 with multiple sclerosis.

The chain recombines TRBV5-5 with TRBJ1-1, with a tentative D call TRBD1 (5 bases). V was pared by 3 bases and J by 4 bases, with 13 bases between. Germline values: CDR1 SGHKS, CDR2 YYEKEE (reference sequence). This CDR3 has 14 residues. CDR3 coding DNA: TGTGCCAGCAGCTCCCACGGCAGGGTCACTGAAGCTTTCTTT. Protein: CASSSHGRVTEAFF.

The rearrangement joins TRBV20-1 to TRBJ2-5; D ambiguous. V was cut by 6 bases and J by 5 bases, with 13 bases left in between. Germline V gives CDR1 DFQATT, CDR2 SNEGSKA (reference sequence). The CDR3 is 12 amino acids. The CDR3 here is CSANIAPETQYF. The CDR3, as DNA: TGCAGTGCCAATATTGCACCGGAGACCCAGTACTTC.

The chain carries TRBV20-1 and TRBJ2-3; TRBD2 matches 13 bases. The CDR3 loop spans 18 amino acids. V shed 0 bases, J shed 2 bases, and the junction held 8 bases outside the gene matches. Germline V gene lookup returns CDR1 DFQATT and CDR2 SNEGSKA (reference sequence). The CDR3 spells CSARDESGTSGITDTQYF. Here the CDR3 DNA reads TGCAGTGCTAGAGATGAATCCGGGACTAGCGGGATCACAGATACGCAGTATTTT.

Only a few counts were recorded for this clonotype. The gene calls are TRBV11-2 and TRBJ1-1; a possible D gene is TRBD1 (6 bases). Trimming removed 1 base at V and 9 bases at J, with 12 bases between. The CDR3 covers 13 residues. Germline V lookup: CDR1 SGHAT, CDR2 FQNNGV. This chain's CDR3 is CASSLAGGTQAFF. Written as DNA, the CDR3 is TGTGCCAGCAGCTTAGCGGGAGGGACACAAGCTTTCTTT.

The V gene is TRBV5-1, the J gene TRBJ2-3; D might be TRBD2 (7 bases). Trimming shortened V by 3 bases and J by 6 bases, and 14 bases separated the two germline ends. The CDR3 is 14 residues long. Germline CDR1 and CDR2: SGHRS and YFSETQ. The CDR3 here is CASSWDMGGDTQYF. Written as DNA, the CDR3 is TGCGCCAGCAGCTGGGACATGGGAGGGGATACGCAGTATTTT.

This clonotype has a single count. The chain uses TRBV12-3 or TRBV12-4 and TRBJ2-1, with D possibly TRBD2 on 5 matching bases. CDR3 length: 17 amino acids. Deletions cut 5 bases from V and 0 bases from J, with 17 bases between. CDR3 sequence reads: CASSLGEGRSSYNEQFF. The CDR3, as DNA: TGTGCCAGCAGTCTTGGCGAGGGCCGGAGCTCCTACAATGAGCAGTTCTTC.

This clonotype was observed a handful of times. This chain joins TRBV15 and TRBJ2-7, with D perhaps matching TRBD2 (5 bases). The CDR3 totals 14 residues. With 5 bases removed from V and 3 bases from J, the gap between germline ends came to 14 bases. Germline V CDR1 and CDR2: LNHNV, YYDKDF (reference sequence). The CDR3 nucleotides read TGTGCCACCAGCCCAGAAGCGGACGGCTACGAGCAGTACTTC. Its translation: CATSPEADGYEQYF.

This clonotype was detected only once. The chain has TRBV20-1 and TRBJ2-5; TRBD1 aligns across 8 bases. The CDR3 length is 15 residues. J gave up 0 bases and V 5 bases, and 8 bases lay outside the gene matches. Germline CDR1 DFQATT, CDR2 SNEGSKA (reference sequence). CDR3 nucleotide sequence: TGCAGTGCTGGAAAGGGACAGGCTAACCAAGAGACCCAGTACTTC. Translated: CSAGKGQANQETQYF.

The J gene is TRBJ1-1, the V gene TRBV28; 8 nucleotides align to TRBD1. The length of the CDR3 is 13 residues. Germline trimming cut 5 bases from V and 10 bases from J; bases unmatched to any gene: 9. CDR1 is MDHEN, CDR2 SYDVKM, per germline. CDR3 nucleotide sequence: TGTGCCAGCAGTCCACAGGGGGGGGTGGTAGCTTTCTTT. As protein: CASSPQGGVVAFF. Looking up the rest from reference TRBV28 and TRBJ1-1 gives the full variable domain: DVKVTQSSRYLVKRTGEKVFLECVQDMDHENMFWYRQDPGLGLRLIYFSYDVKMKEKGDIPEGYSVSREKKERFSLILESASTNQTSMYLCASSPQGGVVAFFGQGTRLTVV.

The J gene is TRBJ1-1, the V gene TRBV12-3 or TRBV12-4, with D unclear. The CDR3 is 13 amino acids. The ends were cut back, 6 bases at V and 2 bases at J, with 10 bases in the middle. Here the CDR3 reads CASSLHTNTEAFF. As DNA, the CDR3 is TGTGCCAGCAGCCTTCACACTAACACTGAAGCTTTCTTT.

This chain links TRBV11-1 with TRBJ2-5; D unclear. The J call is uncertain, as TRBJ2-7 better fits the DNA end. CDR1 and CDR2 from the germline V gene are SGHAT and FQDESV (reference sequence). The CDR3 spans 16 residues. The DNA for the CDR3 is TGTGCCAGCAGCTTAGGGCCGGCGGTATCTGGCTACGAGCAGTACTTC. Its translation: CASSLGPAVSGYEQYF.

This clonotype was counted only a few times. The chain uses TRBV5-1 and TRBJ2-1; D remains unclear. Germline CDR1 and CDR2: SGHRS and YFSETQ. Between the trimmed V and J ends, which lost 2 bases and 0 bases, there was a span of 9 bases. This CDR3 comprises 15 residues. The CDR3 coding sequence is TGCGCCAGCAGCTTCAACGATCCCTCCTACAATGAGCAGTTCTTC. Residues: CASSFNDPSYNEQFF.

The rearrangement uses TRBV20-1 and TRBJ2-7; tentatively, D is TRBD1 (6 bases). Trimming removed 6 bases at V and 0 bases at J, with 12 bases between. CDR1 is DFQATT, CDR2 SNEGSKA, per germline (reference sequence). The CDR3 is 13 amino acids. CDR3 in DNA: TGCAGTGCCGAGGACAGCCTCTCCTACGAGCAGTACTTC. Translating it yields CSAEDSLSYEQYF.

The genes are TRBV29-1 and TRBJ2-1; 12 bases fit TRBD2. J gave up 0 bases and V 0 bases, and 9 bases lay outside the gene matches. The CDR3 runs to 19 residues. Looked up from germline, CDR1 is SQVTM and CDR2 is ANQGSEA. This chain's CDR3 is CSVEDKAWTSGNSYNEQFF. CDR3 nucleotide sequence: TGCAGCGTTGAAGATAAGGCTTGGACTAGCGGGAACTCCTACAATGAGCAGTTCTTC.

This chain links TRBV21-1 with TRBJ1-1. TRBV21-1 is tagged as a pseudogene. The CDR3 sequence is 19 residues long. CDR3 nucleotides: TGTGCCAGCAGCAAAGCGCGGTTTAATACGAGACATATGAACACTGAAGCTTTCTTT. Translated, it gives CASSKARFNTRHMNTEAFF.

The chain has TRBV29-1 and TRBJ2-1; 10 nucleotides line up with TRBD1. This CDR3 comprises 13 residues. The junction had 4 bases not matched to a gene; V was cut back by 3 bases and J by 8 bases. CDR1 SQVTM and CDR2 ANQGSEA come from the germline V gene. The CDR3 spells CSVDGTGVYEQFF. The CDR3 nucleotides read TGCAGCGTTGACGGGACAGGGGTCTATGAGCAGTTCTTC.

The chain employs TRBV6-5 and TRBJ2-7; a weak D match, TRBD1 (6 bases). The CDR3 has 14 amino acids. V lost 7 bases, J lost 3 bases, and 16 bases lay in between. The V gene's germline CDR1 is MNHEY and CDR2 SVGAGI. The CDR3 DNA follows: TGTGCCAGCACGAGTCCGGGACACGTCTACGAGCAGTACTTC. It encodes CASTSPGHVYEQYF.

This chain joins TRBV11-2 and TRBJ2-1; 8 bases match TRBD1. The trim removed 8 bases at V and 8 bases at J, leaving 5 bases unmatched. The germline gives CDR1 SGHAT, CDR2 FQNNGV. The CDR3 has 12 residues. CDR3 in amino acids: CASGGQGDEQFF. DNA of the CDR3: TGTGCCAGCGGCGGACAGGGCGATGAGCAGTTCTTC.